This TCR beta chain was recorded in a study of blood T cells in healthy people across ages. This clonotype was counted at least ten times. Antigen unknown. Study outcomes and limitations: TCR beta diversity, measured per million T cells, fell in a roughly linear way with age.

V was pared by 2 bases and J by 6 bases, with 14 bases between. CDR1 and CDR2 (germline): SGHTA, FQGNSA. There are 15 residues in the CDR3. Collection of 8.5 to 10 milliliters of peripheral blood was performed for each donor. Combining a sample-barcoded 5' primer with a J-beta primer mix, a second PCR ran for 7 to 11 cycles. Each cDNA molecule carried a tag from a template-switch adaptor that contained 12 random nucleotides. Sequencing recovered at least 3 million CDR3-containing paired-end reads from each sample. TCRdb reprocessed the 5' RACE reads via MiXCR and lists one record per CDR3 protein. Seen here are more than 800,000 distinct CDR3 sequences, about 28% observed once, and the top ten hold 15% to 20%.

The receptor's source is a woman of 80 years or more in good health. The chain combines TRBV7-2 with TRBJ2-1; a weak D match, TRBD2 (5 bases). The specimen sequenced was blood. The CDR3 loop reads CASSLLIALGNEQFF. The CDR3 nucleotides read TGTGCCAGCAGCTTACTCATAGCACTAGGCAATGAGCAGTTCTTC.